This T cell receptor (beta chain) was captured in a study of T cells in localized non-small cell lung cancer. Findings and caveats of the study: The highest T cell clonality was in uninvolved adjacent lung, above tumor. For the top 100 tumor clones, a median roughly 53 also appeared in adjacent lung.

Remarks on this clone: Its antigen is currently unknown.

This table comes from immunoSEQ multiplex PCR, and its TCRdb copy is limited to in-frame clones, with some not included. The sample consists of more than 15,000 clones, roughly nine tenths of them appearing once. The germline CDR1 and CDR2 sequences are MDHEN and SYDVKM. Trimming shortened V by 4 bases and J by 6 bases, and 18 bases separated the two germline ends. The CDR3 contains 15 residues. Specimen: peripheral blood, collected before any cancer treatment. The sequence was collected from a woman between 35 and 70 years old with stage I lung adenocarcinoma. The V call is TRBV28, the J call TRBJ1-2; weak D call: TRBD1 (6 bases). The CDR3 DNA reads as TGTGCCAGCAGTTACCCAGGGGTGAGTTCGGATGGCTACACCTTC. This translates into CASSYPGVSSDGYTF.